The 26 T cell receptor beta chains listed next were all sequenced from one sample in a study of blood T cell repertoires in COVID-19. TCRdb's copy holds only in-frame clones and misses some; the assay was immunoSEQ multiplex PCR. The sample has about 260,000 clones; around 91% are singletons. Sequenced: PBMCs or T cells enriched from blood (not recorded which). The receptors originated from a woman under 30 who had recovered from COVID-19.

V gene TRBV27 combines with J gene TRBJ1-1, with D possibly matching TRBD1 (6 bases). Germline V gene lookup returns CDR1 MNHEY and CDR2 SMNVEV (reference sequence). The V gene lost 4 bases and the J gene lost 6 bases, with 12 bases spanning the gap. The CDR3 is 13 residues long. CDR3 region: CASSYGQLAEAFF. CDR3 in DNA: TGTGCCAGCAGTTACGGACAGCTGGCTGAAGCTTTCTTT.

The chain carries TRBV5-8 and TRBJ1-3, with D uncertain. Germline CDR1 reads SGHTS; CDR2 reads YDEGEE. Trimming pared 2 bases from V and 0 bases from J, leaving 9 bases between. The CDR3 runs to 15 residues. This CDR3 is CASSFDTGSGNTIYF. CDR3 coding DNA: TGTGCCAGCAGCTTCGACACCGGCTCTGGAAACACCATATATTTT. Combining the CDR3 with reference TRBV5-8 and TRBJ1-3 gives the whole variable domain EAGVTQSPTHLIKTRGQQATLRCSPISGHTSVYWYQQALGLGLQFLLWYDEGEERNRGNFPPRFSGRQFPNYSSELNVNALELEDSALYLCASSFDTGSGNTIYFGEGSWLTVV.

The V and J genes are TRBV18 and TRBJ1-1; TRBD1 is a possible D gene (6 bases). Germline V lookup: CDR1 KGHSH, CDR2 LQKENI. The V end was cut by 2 bases, the J end by 4 bases, with 11 bases between. This CDR3 spans 14 amino acids. CDR3 DNA: TGTGCCAGCTCACCAATCCGGACAGTCACTGAAGCTTTCTTT. Encoded protein: CASSPIRTVTEAFF. Complete variable domain (other parts from reference TRBV18 and TRBJ1-1): NAGVMQNPRHLVRRRGQEARLRCSPMKGHSHVYWYRQLPEEGLKFMVYLQKENIIDESGMPKERFSAEFPKEGPSILRIQQVVRGDSAAYFCASSPIRTVTEAFFGQGTRLTVV.

This chain uses TRBV10-3 with TRBJ1-6, with a tentative D call TRBD1 (5 bases). Trimming cost V 0 bases and J 7 bases, with 13 bases left between them. The length of the CDR3 is 16 residues. CDR1 ENHRY and CDR2 SYGVKD come from the germline V gene. CDR3 DNA sequence: TGTGCCATCAGTGAGTCGGGCAGTCGGGGGAATTCACCCCTCCACTTT. Its protein is CAISESGSRGNSPLHF.

The CDR3: CASSLDRGRLQTQYF. DNA of the CDR3: TGTGCCAGCAGCCTTGACAGGGGGCGTTTACAGACCCAGTACTTC. The chain joins TRBV6-5 to TRBJ2-5, with TRBD1 identical over 10 bases. The CDR3 has 15 amino acids. The trim removed 6 bases at V and 6 bases at J, leaving 10 bases unmatched. CDR1 and CDR2 (germline): MNHEY, SVGAGI.

The CDR3 nucleotides read TGTGCCTGGAGTGCCCACAGCCTCTCTGGAAACACCATATATTTT. Its protein product is CAWSAHSLSGNTIYF. The rearrangement uses TRBV30 and TRBJ1-3, with no clear D. Germline assignment: CDR1 GTSNPN and CDR2 SVGIG (reference sequence). The CDR3 spans 15 residues. V was trimmed by 1 base and J by 0 bases, leaving 10 bases between them.

The J gene is TRBJ1-5, the V gene TRBV2; D is possibly TRBD1 (6 bases). Trimming took off 10 bases at V and 5 bases at J, with 18 bases between the two ends. Per the germline V gene, CDR1 is SNHLY and CDR2 is FYNNEI. CDR3 length: 14 residues. The CDR3 nucleotides read TGTGCCACCTCGAAGGGGGGGCCCGATCAGCCCCAGCATTTT. Protein: CATSKGGPDQPQHF.

The CDR3 loop reads CAWSGVGGTEAFF. CDR3 coding DNA: TGTGCCTGGAGCGGTGTAGGGGGCACTGAAGCTTTCTTT. The chain uses TRBV30 and TRBJ1-1, with D possibly matching TRBD1 (6 bases). Per germline, CDR1 GTSNPN and CDR2 SVGIG (reference sequence). Trimming stripped 3 bases from V and 4 bases from J, with 12 bases between. The CDR3 sequence is 13 residues long.

The chain has TRBV2 and TRBJ1-2; TRBD1 matches 8 bases. There are 14 residues in the CDR3. The V and J ends lost 5 bases and 5 bases, in that order; junction bases with no gene match: 7. CDR1 is SNHLY and CDR2 is FYNNEI in the germline V gene. CDR3 loop: CASSYDRGYYGYTF. The CDR3 nucleotides read TGTGCCAGCAGTTACGACAGGGGATATTATGGCTACACCTTC.

The chain couples TRBV10-1 to TRBJ1-2, with a possible D match to TRBD1 (5 bases). The ends were cut back, 2 bases at V and 6 bases at J, with 10 bases in the middle. The CDR3 contains 13 residues. Per germline, CDR1 WNHNN and CDR2 SYGVQD (reference sequence). For the CDR3, the DNA is TGCGCCAGCAGTGAGCAACAGGCTGATGGCTACACCTTC. The encoded protein is CASSEQQADGYTF.

The genes are TRBV6-5 and TRBJ1-2; D uncertain. The CDR3 is made up of 14 amino acids. The germline gives CDR1 MNHEY, CDR2 SVGAGI. The ends were cut back, 0 bases at V and 4 bases at J, with 9 bases in the middle. The CDR3 here is CASSYSGRRYGYTF. CDR3 DNA sequence: TGTGCCAGCAGTTACTCAGGGAGGCGCTATGGCTACACCTTC.

This chain connects TRBV12-5 to TRBJ2-7; 7 positions agree with TRBD1. The V and J ends lost 0 bases and 4 bases, in that order; junction bases with no gene match: 12. CDR3 length equals 17 residues. Looked up from germline, CDR1 is LGHNT and CDR2 is FRNRAP. The CDR3 sequence: CASGLVGTGQSFYEQYF. Written as DNA, the CDR3 is TGTGCTAGTGGTTTGGTAGGTACGGGACAGAGTTTTTACGAGCAGTACTTC.

V usage is TRBV11-3 and J usage is TRBJ2-7; TRBD1 matches 10 bases. The CDR3 covers 15 residues. Germline CDR1 is SGHNT and CDR2 is YENEEA. With V trimmed by 4 bases and J by 5 bases, 8 bases remained unmatched. CDR3 DNA: TGTGCCAGCAGCTACCAAGGGACAGGGGCCAACGAGCAGTACTTC. It translates to CASSYQGTGANEQYF.

This chain uses TRBV15 with TRBJ2-1; 7 bases line up with TRBD1. CDR3 size: 15 residues. V trimming: 3 bases; J trimming: 4 bases; junction bases outside the gene matches: 6. Germline CDR1 reads LNHNV; CDR2 reads YYDKDF (reference sequence). The CDR3 sequence is CATSRTTTGYNEQFF. CDR3 sequence (DNA): TGTGCCACCAGCAGGACGACGACAGGGTACAATGAGCAGTTCTTC.

The chain has TRBV10-1 and TRBJ2-2, with 9 bases identical to TRBD1. This CDR3 is built from 17 residues. J was trimmed by 1 base and V by 10 bases; bases with no gene match: 13. Germline-derived CDR1 and CDR2 are WNHNN and SYGVQD (reference sequence). CDR3 in amino acids: CANIPRPGQGNTGELFF. CDR3 nucleotides: TGCGCCAACATACCACGACCGGGACAGGGGAACACCGGGGAGCTGTTTTTT.

The V and J genes are TRBV4-2 and TRBJ2-7; 7 bases are a match to TRBD1. Germline CDR1 reads LGHNA; CDR2 reads YNFKEQ. The CDR3 has 15 amino acids. The J segment lost 0 bases and the V segment lost 4 bases, leaving 6 bases of the junction unmatched. Here the CDR3 DNA reads TGTGCCAGCAGCCGAGACAGGGTTAGCTCCTACGAGCAGTACTTC. Translating gives CASSRDRVSSYEQYF.

V gene TRBV7-8 combines with J gene TRBJ2-1, with 9 bases that match TRBD1. V lost 3 bases to trimming and J lost 8 bases; unmatched junction nucleotides: 11. Germline CDR1 and CDR2: SGHVS and FQNEAQ. There are 16 residues in the CDR3. The CDR3 reads CASSFLPGQGWDEQFF. The DNA for the CDR3 is TGTGCCAGCAGCTTTTTACCGGGACAGGGTTGGGATGAGCAGTTCTTC.

The V and J genes are TRBV15 and TRBJ1-2; the D gene is possibly TRBD1 (5 bases). The CDR3 runs 16 residues. Germline CDR1 is LNHNV and CDR2 is YYDKDF (reference sequence). V lost 5 bases and J lost 4, with 20 bases in between. CDR3 loop: CATSLTPGLDGYGYTF. In nucleotides, the CDR3 is TGTGCCACCAGCCTTACCCCAGGGTTGGACGGCTATGGCTACACCTTC. The full variable domain, its missing parts supplied by reference TRBV15 and TRBJ1-2, is DAMVIQNPRYQVTQFGKPVTLSCSQTLNHNVMYWYQQKSSQAPKLLFHYYDKDFNNEADTPDNFQSRRPNTSFCFLDIRSPGLGDTAMYLCATSLTPGLDGYGYTFGSGTRLTVV.

V is TRBV6-4 and J is TRBJ2-1, with 9 bases identical to TRBD2. From germline, CDR1 is MRHNA and CDR2 SNTAGT. The CDR3 is 15 amino acids. V was pared by 2 bases and J by 8 bases, with 7 bases of the junction left unmatched. CDR3 sequence (DNA): TGTGCCAGCAGTGACGATAGCGGGGGTGGAGATGAGCAGTTCTTC. Its protein product is CASSDDSGGGDEQFF.

The chain is built from TRBV6-2 or TRBV6-3 and TRBJ2-6; a weak D match, TRBD1 (6 bases). The ends were cut back, 7 bases at V and 0 bases at J, with 19 bases in the middle. This CDR3 spans 18 amino acids. Germline V gene lookup returns CDR1 MNHEY and CDR2 SVGEGT. CDR3 sequence (DNA): TGTGCCAGCAACCCACGGACAGTAGCAATCTCTGGGGCCAACGTCCTGACTTTC. This sequence encodes CASNPRTVAISGANVLTF.

CDR3 nucleotides: TGTGCCAGTGCCACAGGGGATCAGTATAACTATGGCTACACCTTC. This gives the protein CASATGDQYNYGYTF. The rearrangement joins TRBV19 to TRBJ1-2, with 7 positions matching TRBD1. V shed 8 bases and J 1 base; nucleotides not matched to a gene: 10. CDR3 length equals 15 residues. Germline CDR1 is LNHDA and CDR2 is SQIVND (reference sequence).

The chain has TRBV7-3 and TRBJ2-1, with 9 nucleotides matching TRBD1. Germline CDR1 and CDR2: SGHTA and FQGTGA. V was pared by 5 bases and J by 6 bases, with 2 bases of the junction left unmatched. There are 13 residues in the CDR3. The CDR3 DNA is TGTGCCAGCAGCCGACAGGGGGGCAATGAGCAGTTCTTC. It is translated as CASSRQGGNEQFF.

The V gene is TRBV5-1, the J gene TRBJ2-2; TRBD1 agrees at 9 bases. The V gene's germline CDR1 is SGHRS and CDR2 YFSETQ. V lost 0 bases to trimming and J lost 1 base; unmatched junction nucleotides: 1. The CDR3 totals 16 residues. CDR3 protein: CASSLGDRENTGELFF. Here the CDR3 DNA reads TGCGCCAGCAGCTTGGGGGACAGGGAGAACACCGGGGAGCTGTTTTTT.

This clone is a singleton in its sample. The chain is built from TRBV19 and TRBJ2-1; 12 nucleotides line up with TRBD2. There are 19 residues in the CDR3. J was trimmed by 1 base and V by 1 base; bases with no gene match: 8. Germline V gene data show CDR1 as LNHDA and CDR2 as SQIVND (reference sequence). In DNA form, the CDR3 reads TGTGCCAGTAGTATAGCTAGCGGGGGGGCCAGCAGATCCTACAATGAGCAGTTCTTC. Amino acids: CASSIASGGASRSYNEQFF.

V is TRBV15 and J is TRBJ1-5, with 9 nucleotides matching TRBD1. The germline V gene has CDR1 LNHNV and CDR2 YYDKDF (reference sequence). The CDR3 runs to 18 residues. V trimming: 1 base; J trimming: 6 bases; junction bases outside the gene matches: 13. The CDR3 nucleotides are TGTGCCACCAGCAGAGCTATGGAACTACAGGGGGCCTTTCAGCCCCAGCATTTT. Protein product: CATSRAMELQGAFQPQHF.

The chain carries TRBV10-2 and TRBJ2-1; the D is unclear. With 0 bases removed from V and 7 bases from J, the gap between germline ends came to 10 bases. Germline loops: CDR1 WSHSY, CDR2 SAAADI. CDR3 length equals 14 residues. CDR3 sequence (DNA): TGCGCCAGCAGTGAGTCGACTCTTGGGAATGAGCAGTTCTTC. This gives the protein CASSESTLGNEQFF.